This T cell receptor beta chain emerged from a study of beta chain features in type 1 diabetes. Study results and caveats: A closer apparent resemblance between naive, central memory and Treg TCRB repertoires was seen in patients than in healthy donors.

As regards this clone: Its target is unknown.

What was sequenced were expressed TCRB transcripts, since all of the isolated RNA had been reverse transcribed. Clones were sequenced by immunoSEQ multiplex PCR, and TCRdb holds only the in-frame ones, with some missing. This table holds 250,000 to 400,000 clones, approximately 15% found once. The germline V gene has CDR1 SGHAT and CDR2 FQDESV (reference sequence). This CDR3 has 11 residues. Trimming left V 1 base short and J 7 bases short, with 3 bases between. The receptor was isolated from a man aged 25-45 years in good health. The chain joins TRBV11-1 to TRBJ2-3; unclear D gene. The sequenced material came from central memory CD4+ T cells from blood. CDR3 DNA: TGTGCCAGCAGCTTAGAGAATACGCAGTATTTT. Protein sequence: CASSLENTQYF.